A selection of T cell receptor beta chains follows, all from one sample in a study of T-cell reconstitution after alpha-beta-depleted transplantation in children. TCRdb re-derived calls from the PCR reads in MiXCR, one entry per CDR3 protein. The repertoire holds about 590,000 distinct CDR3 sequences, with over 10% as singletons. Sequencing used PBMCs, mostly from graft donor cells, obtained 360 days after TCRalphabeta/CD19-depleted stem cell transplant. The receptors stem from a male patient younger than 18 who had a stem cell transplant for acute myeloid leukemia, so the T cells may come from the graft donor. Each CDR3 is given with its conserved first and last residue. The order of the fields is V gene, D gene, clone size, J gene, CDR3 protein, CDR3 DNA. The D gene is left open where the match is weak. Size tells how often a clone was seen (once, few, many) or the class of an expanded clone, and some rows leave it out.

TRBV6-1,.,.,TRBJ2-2,CASSRRELPELFF,TGTGCCAGCAGTCGTCGGGAGCTCCCGGAGCTGTTTTTT
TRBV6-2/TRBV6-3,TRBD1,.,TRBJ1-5,CASRDRDNSNQPQHF,TGTGCCAGCAGAGACAGGGACAATAGCAATCAGCCCCAGCATTTT
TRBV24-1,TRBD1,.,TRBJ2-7,CATSDSGQVGSYEQYF,TGTGCCACCAGTGATTCGGGACAGGTGGGCTCCTACGAGCAGTACTTC
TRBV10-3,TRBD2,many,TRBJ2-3,CAISEQREASDTQYF,TGTGCCATCAGTGAACAGCGGGAGGCATCAGATACGCAGTATTTT
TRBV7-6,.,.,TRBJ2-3,CASSLAQVTDTQYF,TGTGCCAGCAGCTTAGCTCAGGTCACAGATACGCAGTATTTT
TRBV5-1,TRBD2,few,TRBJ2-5,CASSFVSGRAQETQYF,TGCGCCAGCAGCTTCGTAAGCGGGAGGGCCCAAGAGACCCAGTACTTC
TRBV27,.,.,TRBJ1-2,CASSLCGYTF,TGTGCCAGCAGTTTATGTGGCTACACCTTC
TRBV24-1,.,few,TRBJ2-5,CATSESLSDQETQYF,TGTGCCACCAGTGAGTCCCTCAGCGACCAAGAGACCCAGTACTTC
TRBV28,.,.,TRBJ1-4,CASSFGGRSEKLFF,TGTGCCAGCAGTTTTGGCGGGAGGAGTGAAAAACTGTTTTTT
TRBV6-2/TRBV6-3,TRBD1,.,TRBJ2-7,CASSPPGQGAGEQYF,TGTGCCAGCAGCCCACCGGGACAGGGGGCGGGTGAGCAGTACTTC
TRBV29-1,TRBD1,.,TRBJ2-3,CSVALTGGADTQYF,TGCAGCGTCGCCTTGACAGGGGGCGCAGATACGCAGTATTTT
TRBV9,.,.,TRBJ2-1,CASSAGHRNEQFF,TGTGCCAGCAGCGCCGGCCACAGGAATGAGCAGTTCTTC
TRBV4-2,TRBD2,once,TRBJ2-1,CASSQDPGLGHNEQFF,TGTGCCAGCAGCCAAGATCCGGGACTAGGCCACAATGAGCAGTTCTTC
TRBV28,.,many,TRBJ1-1,CASSLTLNTEAFF,TGTGCCAGCAGCCTCACATTGAACACTGAAGCTTTCTTT
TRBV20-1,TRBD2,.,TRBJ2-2,CSARTSGIDTGELFF,TGCAGTGCACGGACTAGCGGAATTGACACCGGGGAGCTGTTTTTT
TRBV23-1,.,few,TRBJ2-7,CASSPMPAPGRSSYEQYF,TGCGCCAGCAGCCCTATGCCGGCACCGGGACGGTCTTCCTACGAGCAGTACTTC
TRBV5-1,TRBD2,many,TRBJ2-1,CASQRFGRDEQFF,TGCGCCAGCCAGCGTTTCGGGAGGGATGAGCAGTTCTTC
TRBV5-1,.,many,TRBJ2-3,CASSVRMESTDTQYF,TGCGCCAGCAGCGTCCGAATGGAAAGCACAGATACGCAGTATTTT
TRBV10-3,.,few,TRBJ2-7,CAILTSSYEQYF,TGTGCCATTTTAACATCTTCCTACGAGCAGTACTTC
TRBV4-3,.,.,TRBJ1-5,CASSQGVQVSRNQPQHF,TGCGCCAGCAGCCAAGGGGTTCAAGTTTCCCGTAATCAGCCCCAGCATTTT
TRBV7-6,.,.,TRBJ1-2,CASSLSMGHHGTF,TGTGCCAGCAGCTTATCAATGGGGCACCATGGAACCTTC
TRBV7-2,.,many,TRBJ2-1,CASSLGGGNNEQFF,TGCGCCAGCAGCTTGGGCGGAGGAAACAATGAGCAGTTCTTC
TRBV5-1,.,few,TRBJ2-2,CASSWTVGTLNTGELFF,TGCGCCAGCAGCTGGACCGTGGGGACACTGAACACCGGGGAGCTGTTTTTT
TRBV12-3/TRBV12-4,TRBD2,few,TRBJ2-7,CASSPTSGWSSYEQYF,TGTGCCAGCAGTCCAACTAGCGGATGGTCCTCCTACGAGCAGTACTTC
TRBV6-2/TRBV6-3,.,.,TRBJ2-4,CASSYSWNIQYF,TGTGCCAGCAGTTACTCCTGGAACATTCAGTACTTC
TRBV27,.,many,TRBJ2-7,CPGHSLNLAYEQYF,TGCCCGGGGCATAGTTTAAACCTGGCCTACGAGCAGTACTTC
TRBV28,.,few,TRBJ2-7,CASSPTLGGLYEQYF,TGTGCCAGCAGTCCTACTCTTGGGGGTCTCTACGAGCAGTACTTC
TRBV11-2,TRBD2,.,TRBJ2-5,CASRKGIVTSGRRIQETQYF,TGTGCCAGCAGAAAAGGGATTGTGACTAGCGGGAGGAGGATCCAAGAGACCCAGTACTTC
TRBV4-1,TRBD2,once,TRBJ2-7,CASSQVMLAGVTEQYF,TGCGCCAGCAGCCAGGTAATGCTAGCGGGAGTAACCGAGCAGTACTTC
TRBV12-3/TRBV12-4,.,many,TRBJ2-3,CASSPVRRDADTQYF,TGTGCCAGCAGTCCGGTTCGGCGGGATGCAGATACGCAGTATTTT
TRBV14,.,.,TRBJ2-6,CASSQEAGSKPGANVLTF,TGTGCCAGCAGCCAAGAGGCTGGCAGCAAGCCTGGGGCCAACGTCCTGACTTTC
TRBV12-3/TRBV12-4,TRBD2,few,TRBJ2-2,CASSYYGLAGSGGELFF,TGTGCCAGCAGCTACTATGGACTAGCGGGGTCAGGCGGGGAGCTGTTTTTT
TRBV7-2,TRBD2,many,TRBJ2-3,CASSLLAGGSDTQYF,TGTGCCAGCAGCTTACTAGCGGGCGGTTCGGATACGCAGTATTTT
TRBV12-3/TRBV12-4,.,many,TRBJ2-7,CASSLRAIREQYF,TGTGCCAGCAGTTTGAGGGCTATTCGCGAGCAGTACTTC
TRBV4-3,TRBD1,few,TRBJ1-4,CASSQDARDRFEKLFF,TGCGCCAGCAGCCAAGACGCCCGGGACAGGTTTGAAAAACTGTTTTTT
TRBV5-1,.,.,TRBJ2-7,CASSPMAPYEQYF,TGCGCCAGCAGCCCCATGGCCCCTTACGAGCAGTACTTC
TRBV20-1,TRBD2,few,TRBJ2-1,CSAPPGLVGYNEQFF,TGCAGTGCCCCCCCGGGACTAGTGGGCTACAATGAGCAGTTCTTC
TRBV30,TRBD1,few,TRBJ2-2,CAWSVHRGETGELFF,TGTGCCTGGAGTGTCCACAGGGGGGAAACCGGGGAGCTGTTTTTT
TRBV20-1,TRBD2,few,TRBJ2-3,CSARKLAVTTQYF,TGCAGTGCTAGGAAACTAGCGGTTACTACGCAGTATTTT
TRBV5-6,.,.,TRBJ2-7,CASSLRQGQRKYEQYF,TGTGCCAGCAGCTTGAGGCAAGGACAGAGGAAATACGAGCAGTACTTC
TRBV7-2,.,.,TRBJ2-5,CASSKENGAETQYF,TGTGCCAGCAGCAAGGAGAATGGGGCAGAGACCCAGTACTTC
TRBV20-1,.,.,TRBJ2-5,CSAPGRWQETQYF,TGCAGTGCTCCCGGTCGGTGGCAAGAGACCCAGTACTTC
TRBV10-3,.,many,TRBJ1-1,CAISGGSRWNTEAFF,TGTGCCATCAGTGGAGGGTCCCGGTGGAACACTGAAGCTTTCTTT
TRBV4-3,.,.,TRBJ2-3,CASSQDGQRPREYF,TGCGCCAGCAGCCAAGATGGGCAGCGGCCCAGGGAGTATTTT
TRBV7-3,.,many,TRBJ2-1,CASSFRGGVNEQFF,TGTGCCAGCAGCTTTAGGGGCGGGGTAAATGAGCAGTTCTTC
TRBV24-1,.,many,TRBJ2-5,CATSRPGSQETQYF,TGTGCCACCAGTCGCCCAGGGAGTCAAGAGACCCAGTACTTC